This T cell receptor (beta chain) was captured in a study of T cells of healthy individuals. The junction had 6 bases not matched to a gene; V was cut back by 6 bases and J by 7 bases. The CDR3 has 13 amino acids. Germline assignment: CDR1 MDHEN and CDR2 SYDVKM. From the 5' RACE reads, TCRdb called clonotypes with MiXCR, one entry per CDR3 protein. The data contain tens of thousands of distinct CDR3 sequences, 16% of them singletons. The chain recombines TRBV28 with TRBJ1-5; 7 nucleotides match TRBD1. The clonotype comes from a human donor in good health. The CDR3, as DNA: TGTGCCAGCAGACTCCCAGGGGGACAGCCCCAGCATTTT. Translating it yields CASRLPGGQPQHF.